A single T cell receptor beta chain is shown here with its context. The source of the sample is a study of blood T cell repertoires in COVID-19. Study in general: The United States, Italy and Spain were the sources of the acute and convalescent COVID-19 samples. PBMCs, B-cell-depleted T cells, or T cells were the source of the cDNA or gDNA that made up the material.

Germline CDR1 and CDR2: MNHEY and SVGEGT. V was cut by 0 bases and J by 8 bases, with 7 bases left in between. The CDR3 consists of 12 residues. Per the study methods: By means of reference gene primer amplification, nucleated cell counts were estimated. The method was immunoSEQ multiplex PCR; TCRdb's version includes in-frame clones alone and lacks a portion of them. Clonal size and the V and J genes are those of that table, whereas D and trimming came from the DNA. The sample lists 200,000 to 300,000 clones, around 84% occurring once. This sequence was found in a man in his 60s with acute or convalescent COVID-19. Sequenced material: peripheral blood. The chain has TRBV6-2 or TRBV6-3 and TRBJ1-1, with a weak D call TRBD1 (5 bases). The chain's CDR3 is CASSYSDREAFF. The CDR3, as DNA: TGTGCCAGCAGTTACTCCGACAGAGAAGCTTTCTTT.